This T cell receptor beta chain was profiled in a study of PD-1 blockade in classical Hodgkin lymphoma. Points from the study as a whole: Complete responders entered with baseline diversity on par with newly diagnosed patients, the results showed.

The data were produced by immunoSEQ multiplex PCR, yet TCRdb's version contains in-frame clones alone and is incomplete. This sample yields tens of thousands of clones, of which 77% are seen a single time; 40% belongs to the top ten. Remarks on this clone: Its target is unknown.

Relapse was seen in all patients after autologous stem cell transplantation, and brentuximab vedotin exposure was variable. From germline, CDR1 is SGHVS and CDR2 FNYEAQ. V gave up 0 bases and J gave up 9 bases; unmatched junction bases: 9. CDR3 length: 16 residues. This sequence was found in a human donor with classical Hodgkin lymphoma. V is TRBV7-6 and J is TRBJ2-1; 9 bases agree with TRBD2. The sequenced sample was peripheral blood mononuclear cells (PBMCs), obtained before the second cycle of nivolumab. CDR3 nucleotides: TGTGCCAGCAGCTTAGCGAATTTAGCGGGAGTGGGTGAGCAGTTCTTC. It translates to CASSLANLAGVGEQFF.